The present TCR beta chain was sequenced within a study of monozygotic twins with inflammatory bowel disease. Findings and limits, study-wide: A reduction in TCRbeta diversity (inverse Simpson) was seen in IBD patients relative to healthy co-twins.

Concerning this clonotype itself: As yet, its antigen is unknown.

Whole-blood RNA isolation (total RNA) proceeded without T cell sorting. This CDR3 has 14 amino acids. Germline CDR1 is MNHEY and CDR2 is SMNVEV (reference sequence). UMIs incorporating a 6-nucleotide sample barcode were appended by means of template switching. No DNA is given; TCRdb re-called the 5' RACE reads and lists each CDR3 protein once. The sample includes some 150,000 distinct CDR3 sequences. The sequenced material came from blood. The source is a human donor with ulcerative colitis or Crohn's disease, or a healthy co-twin of an affected twin (not recorded which). The rearrangement links TRBV27 to TRBJ2-7; TCRdb names TRBD2, which stays unverified in the absence of DNA. This chain's CDR3 is CASSFALASYEQYF.